The entry below gives a single T cell receptor beta chain sequence along with its context. Its specificity is unknown. Assay used: immunoSEQ multiplex PCR; TCRdb lists only in-frame clones, some missing. The sample yields about 110,000 clones, 80% to 90% seen once. The sample is drawn from a study of PD-1 blockade in classical Hodgkin lymphoma. No patient escaped relapse after autologous stem cell transplantation, and brentuximab vedotin exposure varied. The V and J ends lost 2 bases and 2 bases respectively, with 13 bases between them. Germline CDR1 reads SGDLS; CDR2 reads YYNGEE. CDR3 length: 15 residues. Whole-study findings and limits: Why the repertoires differ is still unclear, perhaps disease activity or prior therapy. Complete responders' baseline diversity resembled that of newly diagnosed patients.

Sequences were derived from peripheral blood mononuclear cells (PBMCs), sampled before the second cycle of nivolumab. The source is a human donor with classical Hodgkin lymphoma. The rearrangement joins TRBV9 to TRBJ2-5; tentatively, D is TRBD1 (5 bases). The CDR3 is CASSVRSTDQETQYF. The CDR3 nucleotides are TGTGCCAGCAGCGTCCGGTCGACAGATCAAGAGACCCAGTACTTC.